The TCR beta chain described here comes from a study of cytomegalovirus exposure and HLA in healthy donors. Study-level results: In a later analysis, specific HLA alleles were associated with under 20,000 TCR beta sequences at a 0.05 false discovery rate. Most CMV-associated TCR beta chains were later found to appear HLA-restricted. Later analysis associated a missense DCLRE1C variant with TCR beta V- and J-gene trimming.

60 Vbeta and 13 Jbeta primers were used in PCR. Repertoires were generated with immunoSEQ multiplex PCR, while TCRdb's copy carries only in-frame clones and drops some. The table lists around 130,000 clones, around 8.5% of them singletons. In the case of this clone: Its antigen remains unknown.

This CDR3 spans 17 amino acids. Germline values: CDR1 SGHTS, CDR2 YDEGEE. V was pared by 1 base and J by 0 bases, with 7 bases of the junction left unmatched. V gene TRBV5-8 combines with J gene TRBJ2-3; TRBD2 agrees at 8 bases. This TCR came from a man in his forties in good health and CMV-seronegative. Input material: PBMCs. The CDR3 here is CASSLSATSDSTDTQYF. The CDR3 coding sequence is TGTGCCAGCAGCTTGTCCGCGACTAGCGATAGCACAGATACGCAGTATTTT.